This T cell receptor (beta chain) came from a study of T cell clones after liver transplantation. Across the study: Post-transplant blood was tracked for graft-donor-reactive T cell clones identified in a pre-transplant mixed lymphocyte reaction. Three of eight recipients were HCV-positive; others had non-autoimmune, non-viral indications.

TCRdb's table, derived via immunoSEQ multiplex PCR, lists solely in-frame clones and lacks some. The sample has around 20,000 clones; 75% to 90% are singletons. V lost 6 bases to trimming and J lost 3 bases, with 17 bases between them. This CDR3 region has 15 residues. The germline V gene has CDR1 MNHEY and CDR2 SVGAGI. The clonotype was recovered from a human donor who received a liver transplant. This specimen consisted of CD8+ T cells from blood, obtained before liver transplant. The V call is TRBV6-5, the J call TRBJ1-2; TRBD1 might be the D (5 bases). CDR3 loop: CASSLREPSYYGYTF. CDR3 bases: TGTGCCAGCAGCCTCAGGGAACCCTCCTACTATGGCTACACCTTC.